The following is a TCR beta chain sequence with its context. Its recognized antigen is unknown. Nothing much larger sits one base from this clone, and base qualities are not available. This record comes from a study of blood T cell repertoires in COVID-19 (TCRdb year 2020). For the wider study: Collaborator samples came from the United States, Italy and Spain and covered acute and convalescent phases of COVID-19. Where available, HLA class I and class II types were taken from metadata supplied by the sample provider and were not determined by assay-based typing. The prospective study material was composed of cDNA or gDNA derived from T cells, B-cell-depleted T cells, or PBMCs. The dataset comprised deeply sampled blood TCRbeta repertoires from subjects exposed to, actively infected with, or recovered from COVID-19. The samples were drawn from two sources: the first 160 participants of the ongoing ImmuneRACE study, and over 1,000 subjects contributed by 6 global collaborators. The repertoires were released in a freely available public database meant as a resource for research on the immune response to SARS-CoV-2. Nearly every sample came with metadata listing a de-identified subject ID, COVID-19 status, age in years and sex. Study-wide conclusions, independent of this receptor: How much clinical and demographic metadata was included differed by source and by participant, and the metadata was provided uncurated.

Collaborating institutions collected whole blood in K2EDTA tubes following their own protocols. For TCRbeta analysis, collaborators shipped samples in one of three forms: frozen whole blood, isolated PBMCs, or DNA extracted from either of those sample types. TCRbeta CDR3 regions were amplified from genomic DNA by means of the immunoSEQ Assay, a bias-controlled multiplex PCR. The study's own analysis went as follows. Within the assay, amplification of reference gene primers was used to estimate how many nucleated cells each sample contained. To quantify the absolute abundance of each unique TCRbeta CDR3 rearrangement, sequence reads were collapsed and filtered. For each sample, productive Simpson clonality was calculated as the square root of Simpson's diversity index across productive rearrangements. TCRdb carries this immuneACCESS record with in-frame sequences only. Its versions omit some clonotypes, under half of them owing to an unresolved V gene in the studies checked, with the rest unexplained. The V and J calls and clone size were taken over from that table, and D and trimming were inferred from the DNA. The sample contains about 190,000 clones, 75% to 90% of them found a single time. The leading ten clones occupy roughly 6.7% of the sample.

Compared with germline, V lacks 11 bases and J lacks 5 bases; bases without a gene match: 12. Reading from cysteine to phenylalanine, the CDR3 counts 14 amino acids. Left in the record is the CDR3 DNA by itself, 42 bases read in frame from the first base. The germline V gene encodes CDR1 MNHNY and CDR2 SVGAGI (reference sequence). The sequence was obtained from a man in his forties or fifties with acute or convalescent COVID-19. Sequences were obtained from peripheral blood. This sequence uses TRBV6-6 and TRBJ1-1, and 9 junctional nucleotides match TRBD1. In nucleotide form, the sequence is TGTGCCGGGAAACAGGGGGCCGGTGGGACTGAAGCTTTCTTT. Translated, this is CAGKQGAGGTEAFF.